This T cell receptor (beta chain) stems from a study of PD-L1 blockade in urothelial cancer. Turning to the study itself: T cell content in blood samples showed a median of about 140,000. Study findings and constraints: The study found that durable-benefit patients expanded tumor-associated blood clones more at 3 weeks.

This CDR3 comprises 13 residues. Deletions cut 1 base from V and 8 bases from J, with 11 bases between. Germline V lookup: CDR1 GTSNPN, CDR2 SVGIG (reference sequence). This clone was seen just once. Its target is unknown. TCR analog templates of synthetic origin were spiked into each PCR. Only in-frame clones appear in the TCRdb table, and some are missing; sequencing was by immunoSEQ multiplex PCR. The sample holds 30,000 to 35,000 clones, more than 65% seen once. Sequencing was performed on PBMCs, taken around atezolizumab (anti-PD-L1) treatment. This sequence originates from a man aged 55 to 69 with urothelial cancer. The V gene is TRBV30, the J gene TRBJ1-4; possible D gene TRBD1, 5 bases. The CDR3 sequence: CAWSGQGREKLFF. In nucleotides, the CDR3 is TGTGCCTGGAGTGGGCAGGGAAGGGAAAAACTGTTTTTT.